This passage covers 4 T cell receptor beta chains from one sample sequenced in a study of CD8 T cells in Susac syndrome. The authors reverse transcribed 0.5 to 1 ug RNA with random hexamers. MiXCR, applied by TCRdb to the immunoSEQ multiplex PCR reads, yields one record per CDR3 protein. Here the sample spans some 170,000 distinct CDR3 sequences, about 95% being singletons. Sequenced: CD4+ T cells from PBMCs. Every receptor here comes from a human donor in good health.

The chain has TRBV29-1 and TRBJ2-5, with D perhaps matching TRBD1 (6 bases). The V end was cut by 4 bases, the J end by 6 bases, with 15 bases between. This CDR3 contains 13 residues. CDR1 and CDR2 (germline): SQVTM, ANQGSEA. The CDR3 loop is CSVGYGGEKTQYF. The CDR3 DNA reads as TGCAGCGTTGGATATGGGGGCGAAAAGACCCAGTACTTC.

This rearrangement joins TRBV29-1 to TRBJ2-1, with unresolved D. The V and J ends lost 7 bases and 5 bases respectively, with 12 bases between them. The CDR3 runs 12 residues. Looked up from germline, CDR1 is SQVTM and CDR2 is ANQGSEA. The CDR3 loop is CSGGPFHNEQFF. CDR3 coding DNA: TGCAGCGGTGGACCCTTTCACAATGAGCAGTTCTTC.

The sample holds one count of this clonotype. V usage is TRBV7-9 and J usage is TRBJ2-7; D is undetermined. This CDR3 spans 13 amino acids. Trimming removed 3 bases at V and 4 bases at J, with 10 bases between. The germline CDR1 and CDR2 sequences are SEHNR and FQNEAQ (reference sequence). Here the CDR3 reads CASSFETSYEQYF. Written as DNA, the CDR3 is TGTGCCAGCAGCTTTGAAACCTCTTACGAGCAGTACTTC.

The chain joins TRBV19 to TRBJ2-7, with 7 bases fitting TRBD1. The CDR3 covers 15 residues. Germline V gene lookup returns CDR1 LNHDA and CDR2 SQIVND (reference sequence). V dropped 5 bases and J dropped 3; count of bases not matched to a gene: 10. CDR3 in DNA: TGTGCCAGTAGTCGTGACAGGGCCCTTAGCTACGAGCAGTACTTC. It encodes CASSRDRALSYEQYF.